A selection of T cell receptor beta chains follows, all from one sample in a study of early T cells in non-severe SARS-CoV-2 infection. In TCRdb, the 5' RACE reads were re-called with MiXCR into one record per CDR3 protein. The data contain tens of thousands of distinct CDR3 sequences, 9.3% of them seen just once; the ten biggest clones take up around 21%. The sample taken for sequencing was whole blood. These receptors were obtained from an adult who was a healthcare worker with PCR-confirmed SARS-CoV-2 infection or an uninfected control (not recorded which). Each CDR3 is given with its conserved first and last residue. D genes are given only for firm matches. Some rows have no size entry. The others give once, few or many, or a class for an expanded clone.

size: few
V: TRBV7-2
D: -
J: TRBJ2-7
CDR3: CASSLASGRAYEQYF
DNA: TGTGCCAGCAGCTTAGCGTCAGGCAGGGCCTACGAGCAGTACTTC

size: -
V: TRBV6-8
D: -
J: TRBJ2-1
CDR3: CASIVPKNEQFF
DNA: TGTGCCAGCATCGTCCCCAAGAATGAGCAGTTCTTC

size: few
V: TRBV19
D: TRBD2
J: TRBJ2-1
CDR3: CASRQTSGDNEQFF
DNA: TGTGCCAGTAGGCAAACTAGCGGGGACAATGAGCAGTTCTTC

size: -
V: TRBV5-4
D: -
J: TRBJ2-5
CDR3: CASSQDIPLQETQYF
DNA: TGTGCCAGCAGCCAGGACATCCCGCTCCAAGAGACCCAGTACTTC

size: many
V: TRBV18
D: TRBD1
J: TRBJ1-1
CDR3: CASSQEQGANTEAFF
DNA: TGTGCCAGCTCACAAGAACAGGGGGCGAACACTGAAGCTTTCTTT

size: many
V: TRBV10-2
D: -
J: TRBJ1-6
CDR3: CAIRTDEYNSPLHF
DNA: TGCGCCATCCGGACGGACGAATATAATTCACCCCTCCACTTT

size: few
V: TRBV11-2
D: -
J: TRBJ2-2
CDR3: CASSFLTGELFF
DNA: TGTGCCAGCAGCTTCCTCACCGGGGAGCTGTTTTTT

size: -
V: TRBV18
D: TRBD2
J: TRBJ2-7
CDR3: CASSREGGRYEQYF
DNA: TGTGCCAGCTCAAGGGAGGGAGGTAGATACGAGCAGTACTTC

size: -
V: TRBV5-4
D: -
J: TRBJ2-7
CDR3: CASSLPGPAPYEQYF
DNA: TGTGCCAGCAGCTTGCCGGGACCGGCTCCCTACGAGCAGTACTTC

size: -
V: TRBV3-1
D: -
J: TRBJ1-6
CDR3: CASSPQGSNSPLHF
DNA: TGTGCCAGCAGCCCTCAGGGGAGTAATTCACCCCTCCACTTT

size: -
V: TRBV12-5
D: -
J: TRBJ1-1
CDR3: CASGLVITGQFEAFF
DNA: TGTGCTAGTGGTTTGGTAATAACTGGACAGTTTGAAGCTTTCTTT

size: few
V: TRBV20-1
D: -
J: TRBJ1-1
CDR3: CSVSWDTEAFF
DNA: TGCAGTGTAAGTTGGGACACTGAAGCTTTCTTT

size: -
V: TRBV7-9
D: -
J: TRBJ1-1
CDR3: CASSLGGTDTEAFF
DNA: TGTGCCAGCAGCTTAGGGGGGACCGACACTGAAGCTTTCTTT

size: few
V: TRBV5-4
D: TRBD1
J: TRBJ1-2
CDR3: CASSLAGLQGGKDGYTF
DNA: TGTGCCAGCAGCTTGGCCGGACTCCAGGGGGGGAAAGATGGCTACACCTTC

size: few
V: TRBV19
D: -
J: TRBJ2-5
CDR3: CASARGPQETQYF
DNA: TGTGCCAGCGCCAGGGGACCCCAAGAGACCCAGTACTTC

size: many
V: TRBV12-3/TRBV12-4
D: -
J: TRBJ1-3
CDR3: CASSQQGSGNTIYF
DNA: TGTGCCAGCAGTCAACAGGGCTCTGGAAACACCATATATTTT

size: -
V: TRBV10-3
D: -
J: TRBJ2-3
CDR3: CAIRDTQYF
DNA: TGTGCCATCAGAGATACGCAGTATTTT

size: few
V: TRBV5-5
D: -
J: TRBJ1-1
CDR3: CASSRKTNTEAFF
DNA: TGTGCCAGCAGCCGGAAAACAAACACTGAAGCTTTCTTT

size: -
V: TRBV7-9
D: TRBD1
J: TRBJ2-7
CDR3: CASSSDRAGNEQYF
DNA: TGTGCCAGCAGCTCGGACAGGGCCGGTAACGAGCAGTACTTC

size: few
V: TRBV30
D: -
J: TRBJ1-1
CDR3: CAWSLGNTEAFF
DNA: TGTGCCTGGAGTTTGGGGAACACTGAAGCTTTCTTT

size: many
V: TRBV7-8
D: -
J: TRBJ1-6
CDR3: CASSPIEAPLHF
DNA: TGTGCCAGCAGCCCAATAGAAGCACCCCTCCACTTT

size: -
V: TRBV4-1
D: -
J: TRBJ2-1
CDR3: CASSQGPGTTYNEQFF
DNA: TGCGCCAGCAGCCAAGGCCCGGGGACAACCTACAATGAGCAGTTCTTC

size: -
V: TRBV20-1
D: -
J: TRBJ1-3
CDR3: CSATGASGNTIYF
DNA: TGCAGTGCTACAGGGGCTTCTGGAAACACCATATATTTT